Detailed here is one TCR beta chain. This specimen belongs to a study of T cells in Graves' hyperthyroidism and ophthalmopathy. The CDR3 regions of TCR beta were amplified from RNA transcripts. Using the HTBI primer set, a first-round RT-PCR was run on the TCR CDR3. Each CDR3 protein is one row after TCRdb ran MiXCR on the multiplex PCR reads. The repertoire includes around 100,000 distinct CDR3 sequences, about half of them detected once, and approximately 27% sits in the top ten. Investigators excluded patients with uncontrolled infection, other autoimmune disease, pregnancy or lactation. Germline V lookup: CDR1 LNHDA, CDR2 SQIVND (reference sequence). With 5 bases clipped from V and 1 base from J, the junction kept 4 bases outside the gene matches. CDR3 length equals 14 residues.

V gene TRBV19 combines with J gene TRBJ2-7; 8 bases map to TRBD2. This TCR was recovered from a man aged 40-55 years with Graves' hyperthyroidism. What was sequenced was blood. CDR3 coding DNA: TGTGCCAGTAGTGTCGGGAGGGGGTCCTACGAGCAGTACTTC. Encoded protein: CASSVGRGSYEQYF.